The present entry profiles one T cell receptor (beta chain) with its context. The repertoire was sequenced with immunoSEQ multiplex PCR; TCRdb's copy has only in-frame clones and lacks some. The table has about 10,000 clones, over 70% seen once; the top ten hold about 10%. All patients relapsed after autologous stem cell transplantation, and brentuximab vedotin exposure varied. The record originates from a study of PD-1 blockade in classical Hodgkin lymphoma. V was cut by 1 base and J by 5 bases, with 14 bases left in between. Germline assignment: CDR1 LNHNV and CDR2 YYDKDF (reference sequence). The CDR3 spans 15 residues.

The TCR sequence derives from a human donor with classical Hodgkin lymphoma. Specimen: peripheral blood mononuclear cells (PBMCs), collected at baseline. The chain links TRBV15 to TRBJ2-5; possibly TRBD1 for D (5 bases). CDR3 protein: CATSRGTQAKETQYF. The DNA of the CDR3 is TGTGCCACCAGCAGAGGGACACAGGCAAAGGAGACCCAGTACTTC.